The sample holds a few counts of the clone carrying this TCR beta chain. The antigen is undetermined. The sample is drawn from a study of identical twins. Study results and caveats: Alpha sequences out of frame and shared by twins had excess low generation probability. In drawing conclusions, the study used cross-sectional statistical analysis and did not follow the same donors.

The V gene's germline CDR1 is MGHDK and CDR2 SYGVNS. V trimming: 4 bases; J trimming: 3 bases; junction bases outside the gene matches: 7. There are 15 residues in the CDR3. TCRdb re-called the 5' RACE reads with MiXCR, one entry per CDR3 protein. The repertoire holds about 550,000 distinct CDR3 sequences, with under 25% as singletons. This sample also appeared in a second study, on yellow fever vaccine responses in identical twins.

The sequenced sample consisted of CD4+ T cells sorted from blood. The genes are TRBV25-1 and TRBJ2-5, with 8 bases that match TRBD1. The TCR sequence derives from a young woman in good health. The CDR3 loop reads CASSVDRAGKETQYF. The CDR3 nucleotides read TGTGCCAGCAGTGTGGACAGGGCTGGGAAAGAGACCCAGTACTTC.